This T cell receptor beta chain appears in the sequencing data of a study of T-cell reconstitution after alpha-beta-depleted transplantation in children. The germline V gene encodes CDR1 SGHRS and CDR2 YFSETQ. This CDR3 region has 14 residues. Trimming removed 4 bases from V and 5 bases from J; junction bases left unmatched: 7. This clonotype was seen more than once but under ten times. Molecular barcoding with unique molecular identifiers was used for the TCRbeta library. TCRdb re-called the PCR reads with MiXCR, one entry per CDR3 protein. The sample shows some 500,000 distinct CDR3 sequences, about a sixth of them seen only once.

The TCR was taken from a human donor who donated a stem cell graft to a child with acute lymphoblastic leukemia. The starting material was PBMCs from the stem cell graft donor, obtained from the stem cell graft. The chain couples TRBV5-1 to TRBJ2-7, with 9 nucleotides matching TRBD1. The CDR3 reads CASSHGQGINEQYF. The CDR3, as DNA: TGCGCCAGCAGCCATGGACAGGGGATCAACGAGCAGTACTTC.